This paragraph covers one T cell receptor beta chain sequence. V gave up 2 bases and J gave up 0 bases, with 16 bases separating them. The CDR3 has 18 amino acids. This specimen comes from a study of T-cell reconstitution after alpha-beta-depleted transplantation in children. The TCRbeta library was prepared with unique molecular identifiers. TCRdb re-called the PCR reads with MiXCR, one entry per CDR3 protein. This table holds 350,000 to 400,000 distinct CDR3 sequences, roughly 21% found once. This sequence joins TRBV12-3 or TRBV12-4 and TRBJ2-2; D might be TRBD1 (5 bases). This receptor was obtained from a human donor who donated a stem cell graft to a child with acute myeloid leukemia. The specimen comprised PBMCs from the stem cell graft donor, sampled from the stem cell graft. The CDR3 DNA reads as TGTGCCAGCAGTTTAACAACTGGGCAGGGAACGAACACCGGGGAGCTGTTTTTT. It encodes CASSLTTGQGTNTGELFF.